This entry concerns a single T cell receptor beta chain. What it binds is unknown. The sample comes from a study of T cells expressing NK-cell markers. For the study at large: Repertoires of TCR beta were obtained from T cells sorted as CD3+CD56+NKG2C+, CD3+CD56+NKG2C- and CD3+CD56-NKG2C+. Study findings and constraints: In a group of five to seven donors, dominant NKG2C+ clonotypes represented roughly 1.0-7.0% of CD8+ T cells.

This CDR3 spans 17 amino acids. Looked up from germline, CDR1 is MNHEY and CDR2 is SMNVEV (reference sequence). In generating TCR beta cDNA, 5'RACE template switching with UMIs was used. TCRdb reanalyzed the 5' RACE reads and collapses them to one entry per CDR3 protein, without DNA. The ten most abundant clones cover approximately 60% of a sample with thousands of distinct CDR3 sequences. Sample: blood T cells: a sorted CD56 or NKG2C T cell subset, CD4+ or CD8+ T cells, or bulk PBMC T cells (not recorded which). This sequence was found in a man younger than 30 in good health. The chain links TRBV27 to TRBJ2-1; TCRdb names TRBD2, which stays unverified in the absence of DNA. The CDR3 is CASSLGLAGSSYNEQFF.